This T cell receptor (beta chain) was retrieved from a study of blood T cells in healthy people across ages. This clonotype was detected once. Germline V lookup: CDR1 MNHEY, CDR2 SVGAGI. Trimming removed 2 bases from V and 7 bases from J, with 21 bases in between. The CDR3 contains 17 residues. For the second PCR, which ran for about 6 to 11 cycles, a sample-barcoded 5' primer and a J-beta primer mix were used. Individual samples furnished no less than 2.5 million CDR3-containing paired-end reads apiece. TCRdb re-analysed the 5' RACE reads in MiXCR, keeping a single row per CDR3 protein. This table has about 1 million distinct CDR3 sequences, under 30% appearing once. This sample also appeared in a second study, on T cells of mothers and their children. That study adds: A slight, non-significant increase in overlap was found for related mother-child pairs relative to unrelated pairs.

This chain links TRBV6-5 with TRBJ2-1; D assignment may be TRBD1 or TRBD2 (5 bases each). The sequencing input was blood. The TCR comes from a girl aged 2 to 10 in good health. The CDR3 spells CASSYDLMAGARNEQFF. The CDR3 region has the DNA TGTGCCAGCAGTTACGATTTGATGGCCGGGGCGCGAAATGAGCAGTTCTTC.